The 2 T cell receptor beta chains listed next were all sequenced from one sample in a study of shared clonotypes between healthy human individuals. Here immunoSEQ multiplex PCR was the method, and the copy in TCRdb shows in-frame clones only, minus some. Altogether under 1,100,000 clones are present, 70% to 80% being singletons, with the ten largest covering 1.5%. Sequenced: memory CD4+ T cells sorted from blood. Subset here: CD45RA-negative fraction. The receptors were gathered from a man aged 18 to 30 in good health.

About this clone: The sample contains more than one DNA sequence encoding this CDR3. This chain uses TRBV7-9 with TRBJ2-5; the match to TRBD2 covers 7 bases. Germline lookup yields CDR1 SEHNR and CDR2 FQNEAQ (reference sequence). V lost 5 bases to trimming and J lost 2 bases; unmatched junction nucleotides: 8. CDR3 length equals 15 residues. CDR3 residues: CASSVRLANQETQYF. The CDR3 region has the DNA TGTGCCAGCAGCGTACGACTAGCTAATCAAGAGACCCAGTACTTC.

V and J are TRBV10-1 and TRBJ2-1, with a tentative D call TRBD1 (6 bases). V was trimmed by 4 bases and J by 5 bases, leaving 12 bases between them. The CDR3 length is 14 residues. Germline CDR1 and CDR2: WNHNN and SYGVQD (reference sequence). The CDR3 region has the DNA TGCGCCAGCAGTGCCTCGAGGGGGAACAATGAGCAGTTCTTC. It yields the protein CASSASRGNNEQFF.